The source of this TCR beta chain is a study of T cell responses to AZD1222 COVID-19 vaccine. The V end was cut by 0 bases, the J end by 7 bases, with 9 bases between. The CDR3 runs to 13 residues. CDR1 and CDR2 (germline): SGHAT, FQNNGV. The data were produced by immunoSEQ multiplex PCR, yet TCRdb's version contains in-frame clones alone and is incomplete. The sample lists 100,000 to 150,000 clones; approximately 88% were seen once. This clonotype was obtained from an adult in good health. The rearrangement uses TRBV11-2 and TRBJ1-2, with D possibly being TRBD1 (5 bases). The input for sequencing was peripheral blood, taken on day 0 of AZD1222 vaccination. This CDR3 is CASSLDHGGGYTF. The CDR3 coding sequence is TGTGCCAGCAGCTTAGATCACGGGGGTGGCTACACCTTC.